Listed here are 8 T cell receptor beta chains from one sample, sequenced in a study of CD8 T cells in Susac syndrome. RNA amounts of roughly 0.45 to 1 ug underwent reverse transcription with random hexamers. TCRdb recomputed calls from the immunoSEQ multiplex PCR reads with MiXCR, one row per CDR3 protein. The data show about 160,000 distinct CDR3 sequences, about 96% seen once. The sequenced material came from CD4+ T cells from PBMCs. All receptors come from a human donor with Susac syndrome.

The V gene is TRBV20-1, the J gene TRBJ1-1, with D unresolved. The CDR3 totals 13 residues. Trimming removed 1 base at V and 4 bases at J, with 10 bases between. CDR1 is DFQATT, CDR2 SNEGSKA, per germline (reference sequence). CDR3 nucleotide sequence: TGCAGTGCTAGAGCGACATTGATCACTGAAGCTTTCTTT. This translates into CSARATLITEAFF.

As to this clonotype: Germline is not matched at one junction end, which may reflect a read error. The CDR3 DNA sequence: TGTGCCTGGAGTGTCCCCGGTTTGGTCTTT. Protein product: CAWSVPGLVF. This chain connects TRBV30 to TRBJ1-1; D is uncertain. The CDR3 length is 10 residues. Looked up from germline, CDR1 is GTSNPN and CDR2 is SVGIG (reference sequence).

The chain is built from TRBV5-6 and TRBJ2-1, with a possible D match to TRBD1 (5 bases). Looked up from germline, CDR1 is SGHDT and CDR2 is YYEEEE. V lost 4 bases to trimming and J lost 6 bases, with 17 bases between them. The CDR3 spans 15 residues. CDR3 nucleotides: TGTGCCAGCAGCATCAGGGTTATTCTCCGCAATGAGCAGTTCTTC. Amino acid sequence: CASSIRVILRNEQFF.

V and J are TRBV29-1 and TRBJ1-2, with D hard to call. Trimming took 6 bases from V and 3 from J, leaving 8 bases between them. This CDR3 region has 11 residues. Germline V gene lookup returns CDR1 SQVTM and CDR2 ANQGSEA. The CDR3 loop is CSVPGHYGYTF. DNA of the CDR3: TGCAGCGTCCCGGGTCACTATGGCTACACCTTC.

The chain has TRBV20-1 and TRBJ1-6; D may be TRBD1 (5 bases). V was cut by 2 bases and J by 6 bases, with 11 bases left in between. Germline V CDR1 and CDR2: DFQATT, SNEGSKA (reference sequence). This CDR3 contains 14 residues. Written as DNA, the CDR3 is TGCAGTGCTAGACCTCAGGGAGGTAATTCACCCCTCCACTTT. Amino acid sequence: CSARPQGGNSPLHF.

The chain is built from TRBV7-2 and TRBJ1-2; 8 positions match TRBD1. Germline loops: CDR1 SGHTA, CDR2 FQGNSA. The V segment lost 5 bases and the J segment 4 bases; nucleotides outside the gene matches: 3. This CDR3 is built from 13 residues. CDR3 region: CASSQDRAYGYTF. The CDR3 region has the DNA TGTGCCAGCAGCCAGGACAGGGCCTATGGCTACACCTTC. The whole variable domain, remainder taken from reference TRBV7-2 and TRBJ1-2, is GAGVSQSPSNKVTEKGKDVELRCDPISGHTALYWYRQSLGQGLEFLIYFQGNSAPDKSGLPSDRFSAERTGGSVSTLTIQRTQQEDSAVYLCASSQDRAYGYTFGSGTRLTVV.

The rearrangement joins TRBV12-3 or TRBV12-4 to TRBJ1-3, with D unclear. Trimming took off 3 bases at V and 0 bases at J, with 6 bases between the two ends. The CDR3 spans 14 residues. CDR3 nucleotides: TGTGCCAGCAGTTTCCAGAGCTCTGGAAACACCATATATTTT. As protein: CASSFQSSGNTIYF.

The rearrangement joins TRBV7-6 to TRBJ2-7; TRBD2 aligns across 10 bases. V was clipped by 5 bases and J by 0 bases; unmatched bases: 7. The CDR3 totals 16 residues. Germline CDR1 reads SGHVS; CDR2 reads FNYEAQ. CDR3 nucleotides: TGTGCCAGCAGCGTACAAGGACTAGCGGCCTCCTACGAGCAGTACTTC. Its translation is CASSVQGLAASYEQYF.